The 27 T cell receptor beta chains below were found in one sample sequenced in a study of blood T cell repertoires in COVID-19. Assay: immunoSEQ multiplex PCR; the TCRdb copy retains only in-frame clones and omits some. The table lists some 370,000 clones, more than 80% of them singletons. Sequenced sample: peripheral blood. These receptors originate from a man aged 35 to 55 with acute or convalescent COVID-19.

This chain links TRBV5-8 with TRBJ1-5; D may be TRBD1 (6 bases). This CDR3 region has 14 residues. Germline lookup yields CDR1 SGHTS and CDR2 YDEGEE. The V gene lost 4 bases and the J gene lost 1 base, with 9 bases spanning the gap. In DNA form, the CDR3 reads TGTGCCAGCAGCCTACAGGGAAGCAATCAGCCCCAGCATTTT. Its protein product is CASSLQGSNQPQHF.

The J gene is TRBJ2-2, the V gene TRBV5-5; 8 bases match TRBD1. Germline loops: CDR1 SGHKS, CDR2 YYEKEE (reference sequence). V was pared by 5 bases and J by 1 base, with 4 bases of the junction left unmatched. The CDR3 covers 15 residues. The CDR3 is CASSPDRGNTGELFF. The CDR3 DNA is TGTGCCAGCAGTCCAGACAGGGGGAACACCGGGGAGCTGTTTTTT. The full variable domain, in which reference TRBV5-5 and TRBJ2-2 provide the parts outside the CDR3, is DAGVTQSPTHLIKTRGQQVTLRCSPISGHKSVSWYQQVLGQGPQFIFQYYEKEERGRGNFPDRFSARQFPNYSSELNVNALLLGDSALYLCASSPDRGNTGELFFGEGSRLTVL.

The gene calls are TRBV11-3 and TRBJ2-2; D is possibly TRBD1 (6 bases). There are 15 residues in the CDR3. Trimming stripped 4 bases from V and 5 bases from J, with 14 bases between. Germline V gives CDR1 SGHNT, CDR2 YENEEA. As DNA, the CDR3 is TGTGCCAGCAGCTCCCCGGGACATCCAACCGGGGAGCTGTTTTTT. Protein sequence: CASSSPGHPTGELFF.

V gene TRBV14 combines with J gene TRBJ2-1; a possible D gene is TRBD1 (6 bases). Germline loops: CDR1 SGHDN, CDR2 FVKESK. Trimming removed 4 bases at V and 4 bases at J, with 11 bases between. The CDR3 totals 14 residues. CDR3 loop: CASSPRTDYNEQFF. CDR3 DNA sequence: TGTGCCAGCAGCCCTCGGACAGATTACAATGAGCAGTTCTTC.

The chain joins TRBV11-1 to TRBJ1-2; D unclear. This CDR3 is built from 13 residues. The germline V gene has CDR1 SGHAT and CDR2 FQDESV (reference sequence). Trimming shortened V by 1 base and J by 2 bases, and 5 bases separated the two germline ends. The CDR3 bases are TGTGCCAGCAGCTTAGACGGGAACTATGGCTACACCTTC. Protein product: CASSLDGNYGYTF.

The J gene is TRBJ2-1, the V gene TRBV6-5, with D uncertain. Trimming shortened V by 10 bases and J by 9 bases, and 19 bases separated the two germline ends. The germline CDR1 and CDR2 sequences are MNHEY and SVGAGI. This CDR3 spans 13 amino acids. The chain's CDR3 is CATLLERRIEQFF. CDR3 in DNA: TGTGCCACTCTACTTGAGAGGCGGATTGAGCAGTTCTTC.

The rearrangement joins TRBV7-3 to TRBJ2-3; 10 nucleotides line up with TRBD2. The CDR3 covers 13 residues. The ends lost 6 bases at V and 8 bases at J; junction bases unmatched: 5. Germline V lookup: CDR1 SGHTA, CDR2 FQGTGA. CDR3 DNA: TGTGCCAGCAGTTTAGCGGGAGGACGTACGCAGTATTTT. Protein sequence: CASSLAGGRTQYF. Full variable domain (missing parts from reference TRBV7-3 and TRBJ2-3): GAGVSQTPSNKVTEKGKYVELRCDPISGHTALYWYRQSLGQGPEFLIYFQGTGAADDSGLPNDRFFAVRPEGSVSTLKIQRTERGDSAVYLCASSLAGGRTQYFGPGTRLTVL.

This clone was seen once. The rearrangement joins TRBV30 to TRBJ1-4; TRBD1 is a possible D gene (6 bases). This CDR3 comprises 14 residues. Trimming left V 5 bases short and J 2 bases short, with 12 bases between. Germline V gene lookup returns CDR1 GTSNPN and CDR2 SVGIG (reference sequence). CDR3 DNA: TGTGCCTGGGGCAACGGACAGACTAATGAAAAACTGTTTTTT. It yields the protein CAWGNGQTNEKLFF.

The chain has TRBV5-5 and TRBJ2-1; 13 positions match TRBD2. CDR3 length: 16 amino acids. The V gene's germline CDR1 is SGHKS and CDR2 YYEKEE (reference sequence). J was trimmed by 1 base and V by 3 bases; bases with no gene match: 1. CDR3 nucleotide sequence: TGTGCCAGCAGCTGGACTAGCGGGGGTTCCTACAATGAGCAGTTCTTC. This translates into CASSWTSGGSYNEQFF.

The CDR3, as DNA: TGTGCCAGCAGCTTTTCGGGACAGGGGGAACAGCCCCAGCATTTT. Its protein is CASSFSGQGEQPQHF. V gene TRBV7-9 combines with J gene TRBJ1-5; TRBD1 matches at 11 bases. Germline CDR1 SEHNR, CDR2 FQNEAQ (reference sequence). The CDR3 loop spans 15 amino acids. V shed 3 bases and J 7 bases; nucleotides not matched to a gene: 5. The full variable domain, completed using reference TRBV7-9 and TRBJ1-5, is DTGVSQNPRHKITKRGQNVTFRCDPISEHNRLYWYRQTLGQGPEFLTYFQNEAQLEKSRLLSDRFSAERPKGSFSTLEIQRTEQGDSAMYLCASSFSGQGEQPQHFGDGTRLSIL.

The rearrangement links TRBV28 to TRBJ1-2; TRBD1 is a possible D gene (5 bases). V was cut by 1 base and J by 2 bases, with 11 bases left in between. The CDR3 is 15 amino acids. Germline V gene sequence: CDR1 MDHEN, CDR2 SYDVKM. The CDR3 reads CASSLYRGGNYGYTF. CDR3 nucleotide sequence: TGTGCCAGCAGTTTATATAGGGGTGGGAACTATGGCTACACCTTC.

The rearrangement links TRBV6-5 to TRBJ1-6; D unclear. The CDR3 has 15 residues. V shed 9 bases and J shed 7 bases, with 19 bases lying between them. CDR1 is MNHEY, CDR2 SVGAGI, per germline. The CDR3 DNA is TGTGCCAGTCTAGAGAGGGCCCGCGACAATTCACCCCTCCACTTT. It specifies CASLERARDNSPLHF.

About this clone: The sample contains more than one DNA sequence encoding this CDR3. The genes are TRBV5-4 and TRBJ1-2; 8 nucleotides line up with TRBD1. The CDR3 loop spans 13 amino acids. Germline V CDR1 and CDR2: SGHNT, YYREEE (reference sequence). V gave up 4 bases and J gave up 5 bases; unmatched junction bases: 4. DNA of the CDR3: TGTGCCAGCAGCCTCCAGGGGGCGTATGGCTACACCTTC. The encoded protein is CASSLQGAYGYTF.

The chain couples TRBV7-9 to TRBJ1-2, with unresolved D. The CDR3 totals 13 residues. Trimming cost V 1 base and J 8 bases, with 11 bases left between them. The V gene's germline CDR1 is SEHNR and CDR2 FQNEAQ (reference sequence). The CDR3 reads CASSLGAGSGYTF. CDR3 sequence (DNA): TGTGCCAGCAGCTTAGGGGCGGGTTCCGGCTACACCTTC.

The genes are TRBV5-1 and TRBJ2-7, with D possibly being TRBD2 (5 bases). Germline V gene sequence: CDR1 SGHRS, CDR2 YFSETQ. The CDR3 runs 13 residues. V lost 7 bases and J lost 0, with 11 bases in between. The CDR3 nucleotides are TGCGCCAGCGCCACTAGGAGCTCCTACGAGCAGTACTTC. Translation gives CASATRSSYEQYF. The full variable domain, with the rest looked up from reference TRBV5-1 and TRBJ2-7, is KAGVTQTPRYLIKTRGQQVTLSCSPISGHRSVSWYQQTPGQGLQFLFEYFSETQRNKGNFPGRFSGRQFSNSRSEMNVSTLELGDSALYLCASATRSSYEQYFGPGTRLTVT.

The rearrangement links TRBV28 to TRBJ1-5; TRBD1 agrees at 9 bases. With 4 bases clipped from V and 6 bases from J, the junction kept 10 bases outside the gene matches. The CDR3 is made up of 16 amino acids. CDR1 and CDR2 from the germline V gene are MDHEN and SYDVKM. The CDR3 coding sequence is TGTGCCAGCAGTTCCGTGGGTGGACAGGGGTTTCAGCCCCAGCATTTT. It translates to CASSSVGGQGFQPQHF.

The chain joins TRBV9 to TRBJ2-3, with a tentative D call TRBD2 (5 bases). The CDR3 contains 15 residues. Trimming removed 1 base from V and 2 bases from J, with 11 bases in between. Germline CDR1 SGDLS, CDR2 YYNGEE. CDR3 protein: CASSVLARNTDTQYF. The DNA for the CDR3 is TGTGCCAGCAGCGTATTAGCGAGAAACACAGATACGCAGTATTTT.

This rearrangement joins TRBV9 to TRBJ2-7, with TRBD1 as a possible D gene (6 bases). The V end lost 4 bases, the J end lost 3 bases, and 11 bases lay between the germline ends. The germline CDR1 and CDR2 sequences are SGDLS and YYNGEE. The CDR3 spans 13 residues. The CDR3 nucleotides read TGTGCCAGCAGCTTTGGCAGGGGCTACGAGCAGTACTTC. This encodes CASSFGRGYEQYF.

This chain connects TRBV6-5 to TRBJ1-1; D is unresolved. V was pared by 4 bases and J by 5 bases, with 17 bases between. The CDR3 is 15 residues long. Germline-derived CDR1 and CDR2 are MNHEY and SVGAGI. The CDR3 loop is CASSFAPLRGTEAFF. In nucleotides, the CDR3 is TGTGCCAGCAGTTTCGCCCCCCTGCGGGGAACTGAAGCTTTCTTT.

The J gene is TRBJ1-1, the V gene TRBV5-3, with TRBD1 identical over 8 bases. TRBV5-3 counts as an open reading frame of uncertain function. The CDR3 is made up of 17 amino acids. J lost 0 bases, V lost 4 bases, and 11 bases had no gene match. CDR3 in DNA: TGTGCCAGAAGCGTCGGAACAGGGGGGATTTTGAACACTGAAGCTTTCTTT. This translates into CARSVGTGGILNTEAFF.

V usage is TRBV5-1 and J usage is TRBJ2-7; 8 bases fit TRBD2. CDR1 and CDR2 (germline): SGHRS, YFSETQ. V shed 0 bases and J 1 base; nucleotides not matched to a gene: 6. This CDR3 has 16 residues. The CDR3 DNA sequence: TGCGCCAGCAGCTTGGGACTAGCGTTACCGTCCTACGAGCAGTACTTC. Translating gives CASSLGLALPSYEQYF.

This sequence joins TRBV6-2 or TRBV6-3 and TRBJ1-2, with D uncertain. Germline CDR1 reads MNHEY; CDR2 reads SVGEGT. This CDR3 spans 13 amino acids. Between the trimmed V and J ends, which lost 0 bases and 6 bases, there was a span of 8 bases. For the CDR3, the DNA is TGTGCCAGCAGTTACTCAAACGGGGATGGCTACACCTTC. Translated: CASSYSNGDGYTF.

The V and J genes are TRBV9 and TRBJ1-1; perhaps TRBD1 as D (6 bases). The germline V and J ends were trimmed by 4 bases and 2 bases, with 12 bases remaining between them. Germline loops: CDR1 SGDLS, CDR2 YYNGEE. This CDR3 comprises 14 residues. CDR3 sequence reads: CASSSGGGNTEAFF. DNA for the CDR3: TGTGCCAGCAGCTCGGGAGGGGGAAACACTGAAGCTTTCTTT.

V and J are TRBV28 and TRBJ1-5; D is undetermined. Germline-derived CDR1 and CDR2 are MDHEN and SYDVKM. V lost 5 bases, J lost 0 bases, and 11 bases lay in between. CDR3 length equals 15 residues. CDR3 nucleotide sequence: TGTGCCAGCAGTCCCGCGGGGTATAGCAATCAGCCCCAGCATTTT. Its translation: CASSPAGYSNQPQHF.

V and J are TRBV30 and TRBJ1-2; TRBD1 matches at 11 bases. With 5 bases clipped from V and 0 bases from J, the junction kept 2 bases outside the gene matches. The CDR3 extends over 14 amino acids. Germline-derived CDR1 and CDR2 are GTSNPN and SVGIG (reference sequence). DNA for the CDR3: TGTGCCTGGTGGGGACAGGGGGCTAACTATGGCTACACCTTC. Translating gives CAWWGQGANYGYTF. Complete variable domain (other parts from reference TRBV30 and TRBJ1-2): SQTIHQWPATLVQPVGSPLSLECTVEGTSNPNLYWYRQAAGRGLQLLFYSVGIGQISSEVPQNLSASRPQDRQFILSSKKLLLSDSGFYLCAWWGQGANYGYTFGSGTRLTVV.

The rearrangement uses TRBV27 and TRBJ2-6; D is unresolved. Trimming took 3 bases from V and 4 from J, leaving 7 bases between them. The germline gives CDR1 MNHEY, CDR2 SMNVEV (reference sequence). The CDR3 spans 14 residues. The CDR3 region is CASSFSRGANVLTF. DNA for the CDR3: TGTGCCAGCAGTTTTAGCCGCGGGGCCAACGTCCTGACTTTC.

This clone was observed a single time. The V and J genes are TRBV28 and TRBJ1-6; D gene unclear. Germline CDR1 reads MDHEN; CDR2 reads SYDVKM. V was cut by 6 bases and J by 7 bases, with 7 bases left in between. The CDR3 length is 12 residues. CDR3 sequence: CASRESNSPLHF. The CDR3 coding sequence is TGTGCCAGCAGGGAGTCAAATTCACCCCTCCACTTT.